This TCR beta chain derives from a study of blood T cell repertoires in COVID-19 (dated by TCRdb to 2020 to 2021). About the study as a whole: Collaborator samples came from the United States, Italy and Spain and covered acute and convalescent phases of COVID-19. The prospective study material was composed of cDNA or gDNA derived from T cells, B-cell-depleted T cells, or PBMCs. Subjects who had been exposed to COVID-19, were actively infected with it, or had recovered from it provided the deeply sampled blood TCRbeta repertoires that made up the dataset. The repertoires were released in a freely available public database intended as a resource for research on the immune response to SARS-CoV-2. The samples were drawn from two sources: the first 160 participants of the ongoing ImmuneRACE study, and 1,000 to 1,500 subjects contributed by 6 global collaborators. Nearly every sample came with metadata listing a de-identified subject ID, COVID-19 status, age in years and sex. Where available, HLA class I and class II types were obtained from metadata supplied by the sample provider rather than from assay-based typing.

In the germline V gene, CDR1 corresponds to SGHRS and CDR2 to YFSETQ. Here V drops 0 bases and J drops 1 base, and the junction holds 2 bases not matched to any gene. Reading from cysteine to phenylalanine, the CDR3 counts 16 amino acids. Only CDR3 DNA is held: 48 bases, read in frame from base 1. TCRbeta CDR3 regions were amplified from genomic DNA by means of the immunoSEQ Assay, a bias-controlled multiplex PCR. Processing in the source paper ran as follows. The number of nucleated cells in each sample was estimated by amplification of reference gene primers within the assay. To quantify the absolute abundance of each unique TCRbeta CDR3 rearrangement, sequence reads were collapsed and filtered. Productive Simpson clonality was computed per sample as the square root of Simpson's diversity index over productive rearrangements. TCRdb holds this immuneACCESS table with in-frame rearrangements only. Some clones are missing; in checked studies, unresolved V genes explain under half, and the rest has no known cause. From that table come the V and J calls and clone size; the DNA was used to work out D and trimming. This sample is represented by about 98,000 clones; approximately 84% of them were singletons. The ten largest account for around 10% of the sample.

The collaborating institutions used their own protocols to collect whole blood in K2EDTA tubes. For TCRbeta analysis, collaborators shipped samples in one of three forms: frozen whole blood, isolated PBMCs, or DNA extracted from either of those sample types. In this sample, this clone turned up once. It lacks a known antigen. No clone much larger than this one lies a single base away; base qualities are absent. Findings and caveats that apply to the study as a whole: Clinical and demographic metadata were provided uncurated, with the amount varying by source and participant.

The chain was built from TRBV5-1 and TRBJ2-5; 11 bases in between match TRBD2. This TCR came from a man aged 35-49 years with active or convalescent COVID-19. The sequencing sample was made of peripheral blood. The encoded CDR3 is CASSLDLAGGQETQYF. DNA sequence: TGCGCCAGCAGCTTGGACCTAGCGGGGGGCCAAGAGACCCAGTACTTC.